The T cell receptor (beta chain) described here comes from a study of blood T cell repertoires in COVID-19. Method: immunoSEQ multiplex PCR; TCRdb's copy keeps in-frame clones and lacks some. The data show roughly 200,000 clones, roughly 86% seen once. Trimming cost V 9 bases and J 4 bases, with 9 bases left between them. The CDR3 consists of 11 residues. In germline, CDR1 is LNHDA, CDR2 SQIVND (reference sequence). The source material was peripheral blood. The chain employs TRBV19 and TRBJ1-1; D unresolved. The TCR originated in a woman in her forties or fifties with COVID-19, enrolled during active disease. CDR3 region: CASRLSTEAFF. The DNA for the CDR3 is TGTGCCAGCAGACTAAGCACTGAAGCTTTCTTT. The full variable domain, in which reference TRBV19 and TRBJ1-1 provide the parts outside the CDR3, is DGGITQSPKYLFRKEGQNVTLSCEQNLNHDAMYWYRQDPGQGLRLIYYSQIVNDFQKGDIAEGYSVSREKKESFPLTVTSAQKNPTAFYLCASRLSTEAFFGQGTRLTVV.